These T cell receptor beta chains were read from a single sample in a study of cytomegalovirus exposure and HLA in healthy donors. The method was immunoSEQ multiplex PCR; TCRdb's version includes in-frame clones alone and lacks a portion of them. This repertoire shows 190,000 or so clones, around 79% found once; its top ten account for about 0.37%. Sequencing was performed on PBMCs. These receptors all stem from a male donor in good health and CMV-seropositive. The CDR3 runs from the conserved cysteine through the conserved F or W. A D gene is named only where the DNA matches it firmly. Part of the rows lack a size; the others show once, few, many or a class for expanded clones.

d_call	clone_size	cdr3_length	j_call	v_call	cdr3_nt	cdr3_aa
TRBD2	NA	15	TRBJ2-7	TRBV25-1	TGTGCCAGCAGTGACGCGACTAGCGAAGCCTACGAGCAGTACTTC	CASSDATSEAYEQYF
TRBD1	NA	15	TRBJ1-2	TRBV15	TGTGCCACCAGCAGTGCGGACAGGGCGGTGGATGGCTACACCTTC	CATSSADRAVDGYTF
TRBD1	NA	15	TRBJ2-7	TRBV11-3	TGTGCCAGCAGCCTTCATTCGGGACAGGGTTACGAGCAGTACTTC	CASSLHSGQGYEQYF
TRBD1	NA	17	TRBJ2-1	TRBV4-3	TGCGCCAGCAGCCAAGATTCGGCAGGGGGAAACTACAATGAGCAGTTCTTC	CASSQDSAGGNYNEQFF
NA	NA	14	TRBJ2-7	TRBV27	TGTGCCAGCAGTTTAGATTACACAGGCTACGAGCAGTACTTC	CASSLDYTGYEQYF
TRBD2	few	14	TRBJ2-3	TRBV7-2	TGTGCCAGCAGCCGCATCCGGGGGGGCCATACGCAGTATTTT	CASSRIRGGHTQYF
NA	NA	14	TRBJ1-1	TRBV11-3	TGTGCCAGCAGCTTAGCCTCGGCGGGCCTTGAAGCTTTCTTT	CASSLASAGLEAFF
TRBD1	few	14	TRBJ1-4	TRBV4-1	TGCGCCAGCAGCCCCGAGGGGGCGGGTGAAAAACTGTTTTTT	CASSPEGAGEKLFF
TRBD2	NA	17	TRBJ2-3	TRBV10-3	TGTGCCATCAGTGAGTCGCCCGGGGGGGATCCCGCAGATACGCAGTATTTT	CAISESPGGDPADTQYF
TRBD2	NA	15	TRBJ2-7	TRBV7-2	TGTGCCAGCAGTTCACTAGCGGGAGTTGGTTACGAGCAGTACTTC	CASSSLAGVGYEQYF
TRBD2	NA	13	TRBJ2-7	TRBV10-1	TGCGCCCTCCCCGGGAGGACTTCCTACGAGCAGTACTTC	CALPGRTSYEQYF
NA	NA	15	TRBJ2-3	TRBV2	TGTGCCCCCACGCGAGGGGGGGGCCCCCCAGATACGCAGTATTTT	CAPTRGGGPPDTQYF
TRBD2	NA	14	TRBJ2-7	TRBV7-2	TGTGCCAGCAGCTTAGATAGCGGGACAACCGAGCAGTACTTC	CASSLDSGTTEQYF
TRBD2	NA	15	TRBJ2-1	TRBV13	TGTGCCAGCAGCGTACGGACTAGCGGGTCAATGAAGCAGTTCTTC	CASSVRTSGSMKQFF
NA	NA	12	TRBJ2-3	TRBV29-1	TGCAGCGTTACCCCTACCACAGATACGCAGTATTTT	CSVTPTTDTQYF